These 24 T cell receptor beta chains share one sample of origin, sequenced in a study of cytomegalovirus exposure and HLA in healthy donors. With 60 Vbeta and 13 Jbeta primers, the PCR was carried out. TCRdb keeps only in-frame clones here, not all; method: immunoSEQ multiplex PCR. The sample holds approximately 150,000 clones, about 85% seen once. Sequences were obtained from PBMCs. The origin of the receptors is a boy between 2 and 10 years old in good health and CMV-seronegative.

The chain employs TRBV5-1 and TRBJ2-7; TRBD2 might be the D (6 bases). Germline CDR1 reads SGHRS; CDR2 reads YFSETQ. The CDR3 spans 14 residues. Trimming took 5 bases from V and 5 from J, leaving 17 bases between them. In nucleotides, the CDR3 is TGCGCCAGCAGTGGAGGGGCTAATGTCCACGAGCAGTACTTC. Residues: CASSGGANVHEQYF. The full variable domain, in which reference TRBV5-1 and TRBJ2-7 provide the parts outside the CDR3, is KAGVTQTPRYLIKTRGQQVTLSCSPISGHRSVSWYQQTPGQGLQFLFEYFSETQRNKGNFPGRFSGRQFSNSRSEMNVSTLELGDSALYLCASSGGANVHEQYFGPGTRLTVT.

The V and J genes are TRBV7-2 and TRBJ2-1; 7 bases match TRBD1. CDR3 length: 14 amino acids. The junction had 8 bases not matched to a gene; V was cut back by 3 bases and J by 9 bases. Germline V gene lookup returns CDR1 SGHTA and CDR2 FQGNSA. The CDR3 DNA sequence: TGTGCCAGCAGCTTTAGACAGGGTGAGCTTGAGCAGTTCTTC. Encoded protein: CASSFRQGELEQFF. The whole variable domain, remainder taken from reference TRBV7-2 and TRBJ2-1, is GAGVSQSPSNKVTEKGKDVELRCDPISGHTALYWYRQSLGQGLEFLIYFQGNSAPDKSGLPSDRFSAERTGGSVSTLTIQRTQQEDSAVYLCASSFRQGELEQFFGPGTRLTVL.

The CDR3 region is CASSPYSEAFF. The CDR3 DNA reads TGTGCCAGCAGCCCATACTCTGAAGCTTTCTTT. The chain uses TRBV7-2 and TRBJ1-1, with no clear D. Germline V CDR1 and CDR2: SGHTA, FQGNSA. V lost 5 bases and J lost 6, with 7 bases in between. There are 11 residues in the CDR3.

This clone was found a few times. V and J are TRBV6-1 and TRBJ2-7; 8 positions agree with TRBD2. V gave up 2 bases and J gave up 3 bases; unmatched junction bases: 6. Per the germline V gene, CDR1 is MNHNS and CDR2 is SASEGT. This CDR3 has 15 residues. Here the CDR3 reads CASSEPIGGGYEQYF. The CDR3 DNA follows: TGTGCCAGCAGTGAACCCATCGGGGGGGGCTACGAGCAGTACTTC.

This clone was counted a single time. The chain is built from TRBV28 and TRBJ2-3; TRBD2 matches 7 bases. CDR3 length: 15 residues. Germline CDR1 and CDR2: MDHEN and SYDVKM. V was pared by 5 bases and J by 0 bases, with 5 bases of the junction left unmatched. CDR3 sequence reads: CASSPTSTSTDTQYF. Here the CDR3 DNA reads TGTGCCAGCAGTCCGACTAGCACGAGCACAGATACGCAGTATTTT.

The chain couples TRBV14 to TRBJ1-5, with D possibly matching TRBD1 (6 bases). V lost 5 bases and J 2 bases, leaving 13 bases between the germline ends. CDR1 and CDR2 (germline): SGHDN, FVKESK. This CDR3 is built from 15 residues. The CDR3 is CASSKQGMGNQPQHF. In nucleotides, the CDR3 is TGTGCCAGCAGCAAGCAGGGGATGGGCAATCAGCCCCAGCATTTT.

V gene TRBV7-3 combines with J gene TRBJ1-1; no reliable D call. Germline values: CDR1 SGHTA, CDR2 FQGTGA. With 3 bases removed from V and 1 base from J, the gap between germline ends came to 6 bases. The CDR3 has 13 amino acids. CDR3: CASSFNRNTEAFF. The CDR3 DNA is TGTGCCAGCAGCTTTAACAGGAACACTGAAGCTTTCTTT.

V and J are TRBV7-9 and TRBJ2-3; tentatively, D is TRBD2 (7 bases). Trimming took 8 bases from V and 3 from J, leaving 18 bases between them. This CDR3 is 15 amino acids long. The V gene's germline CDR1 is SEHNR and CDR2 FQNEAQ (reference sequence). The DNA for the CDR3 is TGTGCCAGCGGGGGCAGGGGAGGGCGGACAGATACGCAGTATTTT. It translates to CASGGRGGRTDTQYF.

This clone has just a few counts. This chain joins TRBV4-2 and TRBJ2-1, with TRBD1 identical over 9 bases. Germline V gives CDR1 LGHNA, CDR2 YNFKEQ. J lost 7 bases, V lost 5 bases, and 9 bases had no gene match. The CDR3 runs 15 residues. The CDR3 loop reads CASSTRDRVVNEQFF. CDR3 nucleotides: TGTGCCAGCAGCACCCGGGACAGGGTAGTTAATGAGCAGTTCTTC.

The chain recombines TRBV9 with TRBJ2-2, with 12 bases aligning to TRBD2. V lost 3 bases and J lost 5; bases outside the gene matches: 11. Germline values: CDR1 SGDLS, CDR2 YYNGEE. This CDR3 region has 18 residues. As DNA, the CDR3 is TGTGCCAGCAGCGCCCGACTAGCGGGAGTTCAGGGGACCGGGGAGCTGTTTTTT. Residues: CASSARLAGVQGTGELFF.

The CDR3 bases are TGTGCCAGCAGCCTCGGTATGACTGAAGCTTTCTTT. It encodes CASSLGMTEAFF. The V and J genes are TRBV11-2 and TRBJ1-1, with D unclear. Trimming took off 5 bases at V and 5 bases at J, with 9 bases between the two ends. CDR1 SGHAT and CDR2 FQNNGV come from the germline V gene. This CDR3 is built from 12 residues.

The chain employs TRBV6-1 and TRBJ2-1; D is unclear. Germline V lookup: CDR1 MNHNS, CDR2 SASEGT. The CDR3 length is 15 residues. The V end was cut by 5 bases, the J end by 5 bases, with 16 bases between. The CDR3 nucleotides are TGTGCCAGCAGTCCTTGGCTGGAGTACAACAATGAGCAGTTCTTC. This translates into CASSPWLEYNNEQFF.

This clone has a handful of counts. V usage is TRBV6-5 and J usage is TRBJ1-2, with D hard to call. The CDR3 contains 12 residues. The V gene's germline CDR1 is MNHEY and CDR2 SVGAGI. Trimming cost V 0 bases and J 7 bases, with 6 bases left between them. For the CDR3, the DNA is TGTGCCAGCAGTTACTCCACCGGTGGCTACACCTTC. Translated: CASSYSTGGYTF.

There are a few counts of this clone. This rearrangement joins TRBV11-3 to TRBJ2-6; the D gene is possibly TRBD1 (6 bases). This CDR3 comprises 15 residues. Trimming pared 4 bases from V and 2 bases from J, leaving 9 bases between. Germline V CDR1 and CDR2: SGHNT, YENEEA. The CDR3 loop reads CASSYRTAGANVLTF. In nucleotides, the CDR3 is TGTGCCAGCAGCTACCGGACAGCTGGGGCCAACGTCCTGACTTTC.

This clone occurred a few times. CDR3 bases: TGTGCCAGCAGGCGACAGGGGATTGAAGCTTTCTTT. This sequence encodes CASRRQGIEAFF. V is TRBV2 and J is TRBJ1-1, with 8 bases identical to TRBD1. Unmatched junction bases numbered 4, after V lost 6 bases and J lost 7 bases. This CDR3 spans 12 amino acids. Germline assignment: CDR1 SNHLY and CDR2 FYNNEI.

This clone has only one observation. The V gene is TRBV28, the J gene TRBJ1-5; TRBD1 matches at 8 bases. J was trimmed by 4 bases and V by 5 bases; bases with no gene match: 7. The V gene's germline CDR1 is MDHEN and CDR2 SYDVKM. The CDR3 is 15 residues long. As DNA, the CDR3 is TGTGCCAGCAGTCCGATGGACAGGGCGAATCAGCCCCAGCATTTT. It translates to CASSPMDRANQPQHF.

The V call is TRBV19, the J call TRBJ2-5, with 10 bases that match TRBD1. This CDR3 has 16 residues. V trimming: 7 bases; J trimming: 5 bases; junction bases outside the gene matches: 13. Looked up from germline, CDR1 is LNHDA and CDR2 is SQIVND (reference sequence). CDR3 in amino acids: CASKFRPGQGFETQYF. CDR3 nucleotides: TGTGCCAGTAAATTCCGACCGGGACAGGGGTTCGAGACCCAGTACTTC. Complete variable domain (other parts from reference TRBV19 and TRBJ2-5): DGGITQSPKYLFRKEGQNVTLSCEQNLNHDAMYWYRQDPGQGLRLIYYSQIVNDFQKGDIAEGYSVSREKKESFPLTVTSAQKNPTAFYLCASKFRPGQGFETQYFGPGTRLLVL.

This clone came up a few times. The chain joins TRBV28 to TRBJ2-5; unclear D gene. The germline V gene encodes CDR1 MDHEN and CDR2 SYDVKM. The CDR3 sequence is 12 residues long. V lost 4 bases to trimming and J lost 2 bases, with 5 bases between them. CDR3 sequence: CASSSFQETQYF. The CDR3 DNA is TGTGCCAGCAGTTCCTTTCAAGAGACCCAGTACTTC.

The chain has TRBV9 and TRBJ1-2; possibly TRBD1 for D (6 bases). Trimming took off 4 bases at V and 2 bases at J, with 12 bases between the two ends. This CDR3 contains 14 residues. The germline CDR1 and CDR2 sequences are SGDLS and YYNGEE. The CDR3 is CASSRPTGNYGYTF. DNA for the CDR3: TGTGCCAGCAGCCGCCCCACAGGGAACTATGGCTACACCTTC.

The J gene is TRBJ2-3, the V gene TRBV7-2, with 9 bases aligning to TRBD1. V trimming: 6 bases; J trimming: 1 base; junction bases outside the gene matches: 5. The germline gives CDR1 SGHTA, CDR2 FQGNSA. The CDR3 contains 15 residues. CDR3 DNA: TGTGCCAGCAGTCGAAGGACAGGGGGCACAGATACGCAGTATTTT. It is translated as CASSRRTGGTDTQYF.

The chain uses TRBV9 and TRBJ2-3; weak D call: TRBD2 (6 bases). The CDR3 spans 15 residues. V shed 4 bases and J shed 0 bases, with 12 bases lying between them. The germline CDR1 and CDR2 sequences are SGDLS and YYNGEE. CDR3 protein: CASSFRSGSTDTQYF. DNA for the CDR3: TGTGCCAGCAGCTTCAGGAGCGGGAGCACAGATACGCAGTATTTT.

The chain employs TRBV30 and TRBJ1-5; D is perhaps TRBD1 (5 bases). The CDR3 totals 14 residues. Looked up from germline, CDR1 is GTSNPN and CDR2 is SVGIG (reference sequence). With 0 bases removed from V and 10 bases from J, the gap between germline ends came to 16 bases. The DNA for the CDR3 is TGTGCCTGGAGTGTACCCGGGGGGAGTTTCCCCCAGCATTTT. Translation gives CAWSVPGGSFPQHF.

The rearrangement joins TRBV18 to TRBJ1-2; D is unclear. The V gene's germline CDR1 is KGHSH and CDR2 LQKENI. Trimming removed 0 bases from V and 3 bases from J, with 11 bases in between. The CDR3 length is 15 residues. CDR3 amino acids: CASSPPAGVDYGYTF. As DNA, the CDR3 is TGTGCCAGCTCACCACCAGCCGGGGTTGACTATGGCTACACCTTC.

CDR3 sequence (DNA): TGTGCCAGCAGCTCTTCGGGACACGCTAACCTGCGAGCGGAGACCCAGTACTTC. Residues: CASSSSGHANLRAETQYF. The J gene is TRBJ2-5, the V gene TRBV7-3; tentative D call: TRBD1 (6 bases). Trimming took 4 bases from V and 5 from J, leaving 26 bases between them. CDR1 is SGHTA and CDR2 is FQGTGA in the germline V gene. The CDR3 is 18 amino acids.